Each of the 16 T cell receptor beta chains below was sequenced from the same sample in a study of blood T cell repertoires in COVID-19. Measured with immunoSEQ multiplex PCR; TCRdb has only the in-frame clones, and not every one. The profile shows 100,000 or so clones, roughly 87% of them singletons. The sample taken for sequencing was peripheral blood. The receptors derive from a man between 50 and 59 years old with active COVID-19.

The chain combines TRBV6-8 with TRBJ2-1, with 8 bases lining up with TRBD2. This CDR3 contains 17 residues. J was trimmed by 0 bases and V by 5 bases; bases with no gene match: 9. In germline, CDR1 is MNHGY, CDR2 SAAAGT. The CDR3 is CASSRGERGCSYNEQFF. In DNA, the CDR3 is TGTGCCAGCAGTCGCGGCGAGCGGGGGTGCTCCTACAATGAGCAGTTCTTC.

The V gene is TRBV5-1, the J gene TRBJ2-3, with 10 bases identical to TRBD1. V trimming: 4 bases; J trimming: 3 bases; junction bases outside the gene matches: 2. Germline V CDR1 and CDR2: SGHRS, YFSETQ. This CDR3 has 14 amino acids. The CDR3 reads CASSTDRGTDTQYF. DNA of the CDR3: TGCGCCAGCAGCACGGACAGGGGGACAGATACGCAGTATTTT.

This sequence joins TRBV2 and TRBJ1-2, with a weak D call TRBD1 (6 bases). The CDR3 extends over 14 amino acids. With 0 bases removed from V and 7 bases from J, the gap between germline ends came to 12 bases. Germline loops: CDR1 SNHLY, CDR2 FYNNEI. CDR3 region: CASSEAQGRGGYTF. DNA for the CDR3: TGTGCCAGCAGTGAAGCGCAGGGGAGGGGTGGCTACACCTTC. The whole variable domain, filled in from reference TRBV2 and TRBJ1-2, reads EPEVTQTPSHQVTQMGQEVILRCVPISNHLYFYWYRQILGQKVEFLVSFYNNEISEKSEIFDDQFSVERPDGSNFTLKIRSTKLEDSAMYFCASSEAQGRGGYTFGSGTRLTVV.

The rearrangement links TRBV14 to TRBJ2-2, with 8 bases that match TRBD1. With V trimmed by 3 bases and J by 2 bases, 5 bases remained unmatched. The CDR3 is 16 amino acids. CDR1 is SGHDN, CDR2 FVKESK, per germline. DNA for the CDR3: TGTGCCAGCAGCCATGGACAGGGAATAAACACCGGGGAGCTGTTTTTT. Its protein is CASSHGQGINTGELFF.

The chain joins TRBV3-1 (or the pseudogene TRBV3-2) to TRBJ1-6; D is possibly TRBD1 (5 bases). CDR3 length: 16 amino acids. Per germline, CDR1 LGHDT and CDR2 YNNKEL (reference sequence). Trimming stripped 1 base from V and 7 bases from J, with 14 bases between. CDR3 protein: CASSQGSAGPNSPLHF. The CDR3 DNA sequence: TGTGCCAGCAGCCAAGGCTCTGCAGGGCCAAATTCACCCCTCCACTTT.

The rearrangement joins TRBV19 to TRBJ1-3; perhaps TRBD1 as D (5 bases). In germline, CDR1 is LNHDA, CDR2 SQIVND (reference sequence). This CDR3 has 13 residues. Between the trimmed V and J ends, which lost 5 bases and 4 bases, there was a span of 9 bases. The CDR3 loop reads CASSDSLGNTIYF. In DNA, the CDR3 is TGTGCCAGTAGTGACAGCTTGGGAAACACCATATATTTT. The full variable domain, its missing parts supplied by reference TRBV19 and TRBJ1-3, is DGGITQSPKYLFRKEGQNVTLSCEQNLNHDAMYWYRQDPGQGLRLIYYSQIVNDFQKGDIAEGYSVSREKKESFPLTVTSAQKNPTAFYLCASSDSLGNTIYFGEGSWLTVV.

V usage is TRBV7-2 and J usage is TRBJ2-1, with D tentatively TRBD2 (6 bases). Trimming cost V 5 bases and J 6 bases, with 20 bases left between them. The V gene's germline CDR1 is SGHTA and CDR2 FQGNSA. The CDR3 contains 16 residues. The CDR3 is CASSPGGLSTGNEQFF. CDR3 DNA: TGTGCCAGCAGCCCTGGGGGACTCTCGACGGGCAATGAGCAGTTCTTC.

The chain joins TRBV13 to TRBJ1-6, with D possibly being TRBD1 (5 bases). Germline assignment: CDR1 PRHDT and CDR2 FYEKMQ (reference sequence). V was shortened by 4 bases and J by 5 bases, with 12 bases between the two germline ends. The CDR3 consists of 15 residues. CDR3 DNA: TGTGCCAGCAGCTGGGGCGGCGGGGATAATTCACCCCTCCACTTT. Its translation is CASSWGGGDNSPLHF.

This clone was observed a single time. CDR3 sequence (DNA): TGTGCCAGCAGCTCGGGACTAGCGGGGAGGAATGAGCAGTTCTTC. Protein product: CASSSGLAGRNEQFF. This chain joins TRBV11-3 and TRBJ2-1, with 13 bases aligning to TRBD2. Looked up from germline, CDR1 is SGHNT and CDR2 is YENEEA. This CDR3 has 15 amino acids. After removal of 4 bases from V and 7 bases from J, the junction contained 4 bases not matched to a gene.

This clone was seen a few times. The chain recombines TRBV5-1 with TRBJ2-5, with 9 bases fitting TRBD1. This CDR3 has 14 amino acids. Unmatched junction bases numbered 6, after V lost 4 bases and J lost 5 bases. In germline, CDR1 is SGHRS, CDR2 YFSETQ. The CDR3 region is CASSPGQGMETQYF. CDR3 sequence (DNA): TGCGCCAGCAGCCCAGGACAGGGGATGGAGACCCAGTACTTC.

V usage is TRBV27 and J usage is TRBJ2-4; 11 bases fit TRBD1. V was clipped by 8 bases and J by 0 bases; unmatched bases: 12. The CDR3 extends over 18 amino acids. CDR1 MNHEY and CDR2 SMNVEV come from the germline V gene (reference sequence). CDR3 sequence: CASEFIRDRGIAKNIQYF. CDR3 bases: TGTGCCAGCGAATTCATCCGGGACAGGGGGATAGCCAAAAACATTCAGTACTTC.

This clone occurred once. The chain employs TRBV5-4 and TRBJ1-6; TRBD1 is a possible D gene (5 bases). Per the germline V gene, CDR1 is SGHNT and CDR2 is YYREEE (reference sequence). The CDR3 totals 15 residues. Trimming shortened V by 3 bases and J by 3 bases, and 10 bases separated the two germline ends. The chain's CDR3 is CASSSPDSYNSPLHF. CDR3 coding DNA: TGTGCCAGCAGCTCTCCCGACAGCTATAATTCACCCCTCCACTTT.

This chain joins TRBV19 and TRBJ1-2; no firm D call. V lost 7 bases and J 1 base, leaving 13 bases between the germline ends. Germline V CDR1 and CDR2: LNHDA, SQIVND (reference sequence). The CDR3 has 14 residues. Here the CDR3 DNA reads TGTGCCAGTACCGTTCTTGCCGGTAACTATGGCTACACCTTC. Encoded protein: CASTVLAGNYGYTF.

This clone appeared once. The chain carries TRBV12-3 or TRBV12-4 and TRBJ1-3; D call uncertain. CDR3 length: 13 amino acids. V was shortened by 6 bases and J by 2 bases, with 8 bases between the two germline ends. The CDR3 reads CASRASTGNTIYF. The CDR3, as DNA: TGTGCCAGCAGAGCTTCCACTGGAAACACCATATATTTT.

The genes are TRBV5-1 and TRBJ2-1, with 8 bases identical to TRBD2. The germline V gene has CDR1 SGHRS and CDR2 YFSETQ. V shed 6 bases and J 7 bases; nucleotides not matched to a gene: 12. The CDR3 is made up of 15 amino acids. CDR3 region: CASTPGLVGGNEQFF. CDR3 DNA: TGCGCCAGCACCCCGGGACTAGTGGGGGGGAATGAGCAGTTCTTC. The entire variable domain, with the rest obtained from reference TRBV5-1 and TRBJ2-1, is as follows: KAGVTQTPRYLIKTRGQQVTLSCSPISGHRSVSWYQQTPGQGLQFLFEYFSETQRNKGNFPGRFSGRQFSNSRSEMNVSTLELGDSALYLCASTPGLVGGNEQFFGPGTRLTVL.

This chain joins TRBV5-6 and TRBJ1-1; 10 nucleotides align to TRBD1. The germline V gene encodes CDR1 SGHDT and CDR2 YYEEEE. J gave up 2 bases and V 0 bases, and 7 bases lay outside the gene matches. The CDR3 spans 17 residues. The CDR3 DNA is TGTGCCAGCAGCTTGGGGCTGCTGACAGGGGGCAACACTGAAGCTTTCTTT. This gives the protein CASSLGLLTGGNTEAFF.